The present TCR beta chain was sequenced within a study of cytomegalovirus exposure and HLA in healthy donors. Study in general: Genotyping showed roughly 86% of almost 400 donors falling in the Caucasian-associated ancestry cluster.

Comment on this clone: Its antigen is not known.

The CDR3 runs to 12 residues. The V end lost 2 bases, the J end lost 10 bases, and 11 bases lay between the germline ends. Per germline, CDR1 SGHTA and CDR2 FQGNSA. Study-wide findings and caveats: Despite most TCR sequences being rare, some public TCRs occurred in many donors. Accurate predictions that matched the HLA-A and HLA-B alleles of most subjects were reportedly made from TCR beta sequences. The investigators catalogued some 150 TCR beta chains as cytomegalovirus-associated.

The PCR made use of 60 Vbeta and 13 Jbeta primers. Only in-frame clones appear in the TCRdb table, and some are missing; sequencing was by immunoSEQ multiplex PCR. The table lists about 190,000 clones, over 60% of them singletons. This sequence joins TRBV7-2 and TRBJ1-1; D might be TRBD1 (6 bases). Specimen: PBMCs. The sequence came from a man between 25 and 39 years old in good health and CMV-seropositive. CDR3 DNA: TGTGCCAGCAGCTTAACGAACAGGGCAGCTTTCTTT. This translates into CASSLTNRAAFF.